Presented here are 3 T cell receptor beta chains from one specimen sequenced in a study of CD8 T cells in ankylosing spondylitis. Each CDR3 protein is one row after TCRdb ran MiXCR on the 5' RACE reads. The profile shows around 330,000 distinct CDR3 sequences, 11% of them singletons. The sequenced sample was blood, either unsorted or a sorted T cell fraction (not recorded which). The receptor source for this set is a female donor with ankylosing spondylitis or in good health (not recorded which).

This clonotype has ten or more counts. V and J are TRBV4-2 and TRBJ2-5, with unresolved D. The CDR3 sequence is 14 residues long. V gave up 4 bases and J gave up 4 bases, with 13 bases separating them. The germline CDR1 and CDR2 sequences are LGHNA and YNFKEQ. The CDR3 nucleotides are TGTGCCAGCAGCCCCTTGGGTCGAGGAGAGACCCAGTACTTC. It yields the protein CASSPLGRGETQYF.

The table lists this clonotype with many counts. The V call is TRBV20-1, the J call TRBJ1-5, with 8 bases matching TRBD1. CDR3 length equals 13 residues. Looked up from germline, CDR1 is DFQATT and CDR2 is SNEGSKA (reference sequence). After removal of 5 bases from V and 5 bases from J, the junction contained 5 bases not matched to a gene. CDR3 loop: CSAPTGGDQPQHF. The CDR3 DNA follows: TGCAGTGCTCCAACAGGGGGAGATCAGCCCCAGCATTTT.

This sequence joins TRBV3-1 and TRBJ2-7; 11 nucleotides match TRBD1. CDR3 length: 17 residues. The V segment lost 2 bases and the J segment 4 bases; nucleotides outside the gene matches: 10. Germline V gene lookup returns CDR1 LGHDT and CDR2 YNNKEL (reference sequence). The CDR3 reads CASSQLIRDRGSYEQYF. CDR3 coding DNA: TGTGCCAGCAGCCAACTAATAAGGGACAGGGGGTCTTACGAGCAGTACTTC.